The sequence of this T cell receptor (beta chain) was determined in a study of a mutant IDH1 vaccine in newly diagnosed glioma. Study as a whole: Treated patients comprised 62.5% males and approximately 38% females, mean age roughly 44 years. Therapy received beforehand was radiotherapy, temozolomide, or both, with most patients given both.

TCRdb's table, derived via immunoSEQ multiplex PCR, lists solely in-frame clones and lacks some. The sample consists of 70,000 to 100,000 clones, over 75% of them appearing once. Regarding the study as a whole: Vaccine-induced immune responses occurred in 80% to 95% of patients. Pseudoprogression apparently tracked independently of changes in top peripheral T cell clonotypes.

Within the sample, this clone is medium-sized. Its antigen is currently unknown. The V end was cut by 5 bases, the J end by 0 bases, with 10 bases between. The CDR3 loop spans 13 amino acids. In germline, CDR1 is SQVTM, CDR2 ANQGSEA. Time point here: baseline, week 1 (first vaccination visit). Sample treatment: pre-vaccination baseline after standard-of-care therapy. The source is a middle-aged man with glioma. Some clones in this sample may be carry-over from other donors' samples. The sample consisted of PBMCs, taken from a glioma patient treated with radiotherapy, temozolomide or both. The rearrangement uses TRBV29-1 and TRBJ1-1; D is unclear. CDR3: CSVLHSMNTEAFF. The DNA for the CDR3 is TGCAGCGTTCTCCACAGCATGAACACTGAAGCTTTCTTT.